Following are 6 T cell receptor beta chains from one sample sequenced in a study of blood T cell repertoires in COVID-19. Assay used: immunoSEQ multiplex PCR; TCRdb lists only in-frame clones, some missing. The table records 300,000 to 450,000 clones, about nine tenths of them present only once. Sequenced material: PBMCs or T cells enriched from blood (not recorded which). These receptors were obtained from a woman in her 30s who had been exposed to COVID-19.

This chain links TRBV7-9 with TRBJ2-7; D unresolved. V was clipped by 5 bases and J by 5 bases, with 13 bases between them. Germline values: CDR1 SEHNR, CDR2 FQNEAQ (reference sequence). This CDR3 region has 13 residues. CDR3 amino acids: CASSATHSNEQYF. In DNA form, the CDR3 reads TGTGCCAGCAGCGCTACTCACAGTAACGAGCAGTACTTC.

This chain uses TRBV29-1 with TRBJ2-7; 8 nucleotides align to TRBD2. Germline CDR1 SQVTM, CDR2 ANQGSEA. The CDR3 totals 15 residues. V lost 3 bases, J lost 3 bases, and 10 bases stayed unmatched. The CDR3 DNA sequence: TGCAGCGTTGAGTTCTTTCGGGAGGGAAACTACGAGCAGTACTTC. Its translation is CSVEFFREGNYEQYF.

This clone occurred once. The chain joins TRBV5-4 to TRBJ2-3; no clear D. V lost 2 bases, J lost 2 bases, and 9 bases lay in between. Germline V gene data show CDR1 as SGHNT and CDR2 as YYREEE (reference sequence). The CDR3 totals 14 residues. The CDR3 DNA sequence: TGTGCCAGCAGCTTCTCTAGTAACACAGATACGCAGTATTTT. It encodes CASSFSSNTDTQYF.

The gene calls are TRBV5-1 and TRBJ1-2, with 7 positions matching TRBD1. Trimming cost V 3 bases and J 3 bases; bases outside gene matches: 14. Germline assignment: CDR1 SGHRS and CDR2 YFSETQ. This CDR3 contains 17 residues. CDR3 sequence (DNA): TGCGCCAGCAGCTCGACCGACACAGGGGTGGGGTACTATGGCTACACCTTC. Amino acids: CASSSTDTGVGYYGYTF.

The chain has TRBV28 and TRBJ2-7; 11 nucleotides line up with TRBD2. CDR1 MDHEN and CDR2 SYDVKM come from the germline V gene. Losses at the gene ends were 3 bases for V and 0 bases for J; bases not matched to a gene: 1. The length of the CDR3 is 15 residues. CDR3 amino acids: CASSLTSGVSYEQYF. Written as DNA, the CDR3 is TGTGCCAGCAGTTTGACTAGCGGGGTCTCCTACGAGCAGTACTTC.

The chain links TRBV28 to TRBJ2-5, with 7 bases identical to TRBD1. V gave up 10 bases and J gave up 6 bases; unmatched junction bases: 14. CDR1 MDHEN and CDR2 SYDVKM come from the germline V gene. The CDR3 consists of 14 residues. The CDR3 here is CATNRGTSVKTQYF. CDR3 in DNA: TGTGCCACCAACAGGGGTACTAGTGTGAAGACCCAGTACTTC.